This T cell receptor beta chain was sequenced for a study of chemoradiotherapy in HPV16-positive cancers. Study-level information: Candidate HPV-specific T-cell clones and common TCR motifs came from functional assays in two HPV16-positive patients.

The ends lost 4 bases at V and 6 bases at J; junction bases unmatched: 11. Germline V gives CDR1 MNHNS, CDR2 SASEGT. This CDR3 region has 15 residues. The repertoire was sequenced with immunoSEQ multiplex PCR; TCRdb's copy has only in-frame clones and lacks some. The sample consists of 1,000 to 1,500 clones, 91% of them appearing once. Study conclusions and caveats: Non-HPV-specific T cells did not expand in tumors during treatment, whereas candidate HPV-specific clones and E7-related motifs did.

A note on this clone: Its antigen is undetermined.

This specimen was tumor tissue, taken from a patient who underwent chemoradiotherapy. The sequence was collected from a human donor with HPV-associated anogenital cancer. The V call is TRBV6-1, the J call TRBJ1-2, with 7 bases fitting TRBD1. The CDR3 DNA is TGTGCCAGCAGTGCCGCCCCAAACAGGGGTGATGGCTACACCTTC. Translating gives CASSAAPNRGDGYTF.